This TCR beta chain originates from a study of tumor-infiltrating lymphocytes in primary liver carcinoma. Looking at the study overall: The study reported T1-T3 N0M0 tumors spanning 4.2 to 10 cm.

The V end lost 6 bases, the J end lost 7 bases, and 12 bases lay between the germline ends. CDR3 size: 12 residues. Germline V gene lookup returns CDR1 SGHVS and CDR2 FQNEAQ. TCR beta cDNA came from approximately 540 ng total RNA, primed with a constant-region primer. Sequencing libraries for TCR beta derived from three nested multiplex PCR rounds that used slightly modified ARM-PCR. Investigators reported that the first two PCR rounds, at 10 to 11 cycles each, used TRBV1-TRBV30 forward primers with a C-beta reverse primer. TCRdb redid the calling of the multiplex PCR reads with MiXCR, one entry per CDR3 protein. This repertoire shows about 100,000 distinct CDR3 sequences, 68% found once; its top ten account for roughly 27%. Worth noting for this clonotype: The antigen remains unidentified.

Whole-study findings and limits: Pairs of tumor regions overlapped more than tumor-adjacent and tumor-blood pairs did.

The tissue used was unsorted bulk material of roughly 17-34 mg. RNA and DNA were co-extracted from it with the AllPrep DNA/RNA mini kit. The clonotype originates from a middle-aged man with primary liver carcinoma and hepatitis B virus infection. The material sequenced was tumor-adjacent normal liver tissue. The chain carries TRBV7-8 and TRBJ1-1; D not resolved. CDR3: CASSLIRDEAFF. In DNA form, the CDR3 reads TGTGCCAGCAGTCTCATCCGGGATGAAGCTTTCTTT.